This TCR beta chain came from a study of T cell repertoires in cytomegalovirus infection. The junction had 8 bases not matched to a gene; V was cut back by 0 bases and J by 2 bases. The CDR3 consists of 17 residues. From germline, CDR1 is MNHNS and CDR2 SASEGT. This clonotype was counted only a few times. What it binds is unknown. TCRdb analysed the reads with MiXCR anew, one entry per CDR3 protein. The sample has 830,000 or so distinct CDR3 sequences; about 31% are singletons. The V and J genes are TRBV6-1 and TRBJ2-3; 7 nucleotides align to TRBD2. This TCR derives from a human donor in good health (CMV status not recorded). Some clones in this sample may be carry-over from other donors' samples. The source material was cultured CD8+ T cells from PBMCs, sampled from culture after CMV antigen stimulation. The CDR3 reads CASSEARTRVFTDTQYF. The CDR3 region has the DNA TGTGCCAGCAGTGAAGCGAGGACTAGAGTATTCACAGATACGCAGTATTTT.